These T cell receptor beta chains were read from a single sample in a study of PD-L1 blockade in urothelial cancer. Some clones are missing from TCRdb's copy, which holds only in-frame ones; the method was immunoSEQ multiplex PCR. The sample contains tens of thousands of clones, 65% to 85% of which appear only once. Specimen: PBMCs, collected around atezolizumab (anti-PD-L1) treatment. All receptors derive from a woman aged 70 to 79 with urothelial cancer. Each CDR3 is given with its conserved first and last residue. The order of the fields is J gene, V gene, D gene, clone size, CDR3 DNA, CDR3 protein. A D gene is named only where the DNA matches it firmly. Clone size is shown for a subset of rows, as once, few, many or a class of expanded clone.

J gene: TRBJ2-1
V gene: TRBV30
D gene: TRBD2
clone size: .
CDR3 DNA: TGTGCCTGGAGTGTAGCGGGACTATACAATGAGCAGTTCTTC
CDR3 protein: CAWSVAGLYNEQFF

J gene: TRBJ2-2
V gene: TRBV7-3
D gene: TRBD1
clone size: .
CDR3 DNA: TGTGCCAGCAGCCACCCCGAGACAGGGGGGCAAAGCACCGGGGAGCTGTTTTTT
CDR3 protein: CASSHPETGGQSTGELFF

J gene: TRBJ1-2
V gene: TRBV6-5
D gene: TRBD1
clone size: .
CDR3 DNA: TGTGCCAGCAGTTCCGGGGACAGGGGAAACTATGGCTACACCTTC
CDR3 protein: CASSSGDRGNYGYTF

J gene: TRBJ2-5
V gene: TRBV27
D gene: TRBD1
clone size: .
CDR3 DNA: TGTGCCAGCAGTTGGGCGACAGGGGGGCTGGAGACCCAGTACTTC
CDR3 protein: CASSWATGGLETQYF

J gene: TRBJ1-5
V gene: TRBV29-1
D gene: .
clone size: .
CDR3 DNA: TGCAGCGTTGAAGGACAGAATCAGCCCCAGCATTTT
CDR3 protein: CSVEGQNQPQHF

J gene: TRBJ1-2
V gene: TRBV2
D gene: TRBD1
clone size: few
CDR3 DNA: TGTGCCAGCAGCAGGGACAGCCTTAATTACGGCTACACCTTC
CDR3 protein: CASSRDSLNYGYTF

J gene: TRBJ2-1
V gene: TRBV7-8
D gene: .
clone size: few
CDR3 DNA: TGTGCCAGCAGCTCGCGGGGGCGTGGGAATGAGCAGTTCTTC
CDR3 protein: CASSSRGRGNEQFF

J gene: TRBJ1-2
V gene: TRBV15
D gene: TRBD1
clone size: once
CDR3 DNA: TGTGCCACCAGCAGAGATCGAGGGACAGGACCCTACTATGGCTACACCTTC
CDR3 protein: CATSRDRGTGPYYGYTF

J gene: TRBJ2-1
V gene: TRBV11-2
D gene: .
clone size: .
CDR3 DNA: TGTGCCAGCAGCACGACTAGGGGTTCCTACAATGAGCAGTTCTTC
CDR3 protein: CASSTTRGSYNEQFF

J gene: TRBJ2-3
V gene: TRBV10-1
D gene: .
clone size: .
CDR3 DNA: TGCGCCAGCAGAGAAGACAAAGCAGATACGCAGTATTTT
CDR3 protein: CASREDKADTQYF

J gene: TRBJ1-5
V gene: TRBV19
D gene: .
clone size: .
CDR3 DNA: TGTGCCAGTAGTATAATCGTCCAGGAAAATCAGCCCCAGCATTTT
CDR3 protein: CASSIIVQENQPQHF

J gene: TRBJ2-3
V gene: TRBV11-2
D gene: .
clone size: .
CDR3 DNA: TGTGCCAGCAGCCGCGTTCCCATCGATGATACGCAGTATTTT
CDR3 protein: CASSRVPIDDTQYF

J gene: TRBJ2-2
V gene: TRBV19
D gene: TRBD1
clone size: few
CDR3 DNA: TGTGCCAGCCAGGACAGGGGATACACCGGGGAGCTGTTTTTT
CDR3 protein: CASQDRGYTGELFF

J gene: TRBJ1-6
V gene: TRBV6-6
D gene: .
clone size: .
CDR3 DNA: TGTGCCAGCAGTTTTAGGCAGGGGAATTCACCCCTCCACTTT
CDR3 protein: CASSFRQGNSPLHF

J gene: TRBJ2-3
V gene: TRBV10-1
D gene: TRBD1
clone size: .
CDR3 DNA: TGCGCCAGCAGTGAGTCGGGACAGGGGGGAATAGATACGCAGTATTTT
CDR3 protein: CASSESGQGGIDTQYF

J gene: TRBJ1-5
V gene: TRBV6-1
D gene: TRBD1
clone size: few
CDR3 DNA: TGTGCCAGCAGTGAACAGACAGGGGGGAACAATCAGCCCCAGCATTTT
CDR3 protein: CASSEQTGGNNQPQHF

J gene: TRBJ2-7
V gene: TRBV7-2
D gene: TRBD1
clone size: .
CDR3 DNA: TGTGCCAGCAGCTTAGGAGGGGACAGGGCATCCTACGAGCAGTACTTC
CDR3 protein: CASSLGGDRASYEQYF

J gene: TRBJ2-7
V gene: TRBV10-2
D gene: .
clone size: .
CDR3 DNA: TGCGCCAGCAGTGTCCGGGATTTCGACGAGCAGTACTTC
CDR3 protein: CASSVRDFDEQYF

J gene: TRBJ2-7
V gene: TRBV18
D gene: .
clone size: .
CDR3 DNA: TGTGTCAGCTCAGCGGGGACAGGCGGTTTCGAGCAGTACTTC
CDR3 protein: CVSSAGTGGFEQYF

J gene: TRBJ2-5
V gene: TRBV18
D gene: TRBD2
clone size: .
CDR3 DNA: TGTGCCAGCTCACCAACTAGCGGGTCGGCAGAGACCCAGTACTTC
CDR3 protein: CASSPTSGSAETQYF

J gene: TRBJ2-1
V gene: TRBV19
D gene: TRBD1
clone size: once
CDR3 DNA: TGTGCCAGTAACGGGGCGACAGGGGGCTACAATGAGCAGTTCTTC
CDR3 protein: CASNGATGGYNEQFF

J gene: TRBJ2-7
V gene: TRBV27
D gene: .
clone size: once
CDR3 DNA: TGTGCCAGCAGTTTACAGGGGCAGGTTAGGGAGCAGTACTTC
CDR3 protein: CASSLQGQVREQYF

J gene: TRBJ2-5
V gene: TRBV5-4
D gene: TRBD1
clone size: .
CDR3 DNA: TGTGCCAGCAGCTGGACCGACAGGGGAAAAGAGACCCAGTACTTC
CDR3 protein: CASSWTDRGKETQYF

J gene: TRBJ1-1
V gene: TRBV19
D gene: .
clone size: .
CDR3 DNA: TGTGCCAGTATTGAAGGGGTCCACACTGAAGCTTTCTTT
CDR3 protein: CASIEGVHTEAFF

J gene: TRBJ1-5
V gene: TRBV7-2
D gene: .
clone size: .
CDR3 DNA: TGTGCCAGCAGCTCTCCTGGTCCCCTGCGGGGCCCGGGAAATCAGCCCCAGCATTTT
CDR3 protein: CASSSPGPLRGPGNQPQHF

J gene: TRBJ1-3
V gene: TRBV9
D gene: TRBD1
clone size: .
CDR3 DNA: TGTGCCAGCAGCGCCCGACAGGGTTTGGGTTATGGAAACACCATATATTTT
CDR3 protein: CASSARQGLGYGNTIYF

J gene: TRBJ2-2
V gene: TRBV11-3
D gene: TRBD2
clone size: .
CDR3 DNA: TGTGCCAGCAGCTTAGGACGAGGATTGCGGGGGGGAACCGGGGAGCTGTTTTTT
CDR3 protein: CASSLGRGLRGGTGELFF

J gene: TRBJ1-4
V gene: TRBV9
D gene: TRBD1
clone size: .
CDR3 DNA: TGTGCCAGCAGCTTTAGACAGGGAACTAATGAAAAACTGTTTTTT
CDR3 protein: CASSFRQGTNEKLFF

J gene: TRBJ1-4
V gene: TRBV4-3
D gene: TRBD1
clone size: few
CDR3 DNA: TGCGCCAGCAGTCTCGACAGGGGGCGTTATGAAAAACTGTTTTTT
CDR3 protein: CASSLDRGRYEKLFF

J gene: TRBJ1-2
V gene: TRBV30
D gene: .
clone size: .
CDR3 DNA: TGTGCCTGGAGTGGGTCGCAGGGCTACACCTTC
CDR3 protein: CAWSGSQGYTF

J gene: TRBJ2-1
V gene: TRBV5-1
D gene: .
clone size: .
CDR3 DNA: TGCGCCAGCAGCTTGGACAGAAACAATGAGCAGTTCTTC
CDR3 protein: CASSLDRNNEQFF

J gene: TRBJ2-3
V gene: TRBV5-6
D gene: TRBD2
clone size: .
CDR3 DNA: TGTGCCAGCAGCTTGAGGGCTAGCGGGGGTAGCACAGATACGCAGTATTTT
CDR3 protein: CASSLRASGGSTDTQYF

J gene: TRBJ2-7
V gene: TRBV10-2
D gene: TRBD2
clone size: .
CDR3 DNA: TGCGCCAGCAGTGCTAGCGGTATCTACGAGCAGTACTTC
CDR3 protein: CASSASGIYEQYF

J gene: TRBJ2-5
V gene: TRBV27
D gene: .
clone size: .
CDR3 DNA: TGTGCCAGCAGACGCCGGTACCAAGAGACCCAGTACTTC
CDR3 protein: CASRRRYQETQYF

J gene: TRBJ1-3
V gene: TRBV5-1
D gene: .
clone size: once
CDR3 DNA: TGCGCCAGCAGCTTGGATCGGGGTCCGGGAAACACCATATATTTT
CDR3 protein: CASSLDRGPGNTIYF

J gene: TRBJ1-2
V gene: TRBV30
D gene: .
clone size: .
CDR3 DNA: TGTGCCTCCCGGGGGGGTGGCTACACCTTC
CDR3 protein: CASRGGGYTF

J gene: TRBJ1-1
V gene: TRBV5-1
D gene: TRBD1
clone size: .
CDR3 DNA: TGCGCCAGCAGCTTGGCGCGGACAGGGTCTACAGCTTTCTTT
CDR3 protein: CASSLARTGSTAFF

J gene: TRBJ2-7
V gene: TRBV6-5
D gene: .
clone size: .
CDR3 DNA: TGTGCCAGCAGCCAAGACAGCCTGCCCTACGAGCAGTACTTC
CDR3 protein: CASSQDSLPYEQYF

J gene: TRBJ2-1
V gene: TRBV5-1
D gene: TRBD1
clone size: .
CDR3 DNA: TGCGCCAGCAGCCTGGGACAGGGGCTCTACAATGAGCAGTTCTTC
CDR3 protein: CASSLGQGLYNEQFF

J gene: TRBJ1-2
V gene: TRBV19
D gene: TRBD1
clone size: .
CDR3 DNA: TGTGCCAGTAGTCCGGGACAGGACAACTATGGCTACACCTTC
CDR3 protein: CASSPGQDNYGYTF